This T cell receptor (beta chain) was captured by sequencing in a study of shared clonotypes between healthy human individuals. Study-level background: Donors consisted of a couple of women and a few men between 18 and 49.

The split of CD4+ cells yielded CD45RA+ naive and CD45RA-negative memory subsets. Clones were read by immunoSEQ multiplex PCR, and TCRdb kept only the in-frame ones, dropping some. The data hold about 710,000 clones, with around 77% observed a single time. As for this clone: As yet, its antigen is unknown.

General study findings and limits: Limitation of the genetic and exposure-history diversity represented came from the few donors.

CDR1 is SGHRS, CDR2 YFSETQ, per germline. V shed 3 bases, J shed 5 bases, and the junction held 10 bases outside the gene matches. CDR3 length: 16 residues. The rearrangement uses TRBV5-1 and TRBJ2-2, with 7 bases fitting TRBD1. The clonotype originates from a woman aged 25-40 years in good health. The sample consisted of memory CD4+ T cells sorted from blood. Subset denoted: CD45RA-negative fraction. DNA of the CDR3: TGCGCCAGCAGCTCGAGGACAGGTTTGGAAACCGGGGAGCTGTTTTTT. Its translation is CASSSRTGLETGELFF.